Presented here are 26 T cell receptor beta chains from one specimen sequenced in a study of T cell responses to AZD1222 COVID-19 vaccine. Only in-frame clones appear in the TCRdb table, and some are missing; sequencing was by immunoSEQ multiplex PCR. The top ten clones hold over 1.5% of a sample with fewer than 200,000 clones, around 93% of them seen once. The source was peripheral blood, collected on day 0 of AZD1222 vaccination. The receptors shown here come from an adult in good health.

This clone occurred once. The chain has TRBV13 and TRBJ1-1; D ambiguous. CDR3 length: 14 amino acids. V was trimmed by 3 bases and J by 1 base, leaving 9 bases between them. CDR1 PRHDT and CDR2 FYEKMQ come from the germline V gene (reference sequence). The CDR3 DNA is TGTGCCAGCAGCTTCCGTAGCGAGAACACTGAAGCTTTCTTT. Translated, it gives CASSFRSENTEAFF.

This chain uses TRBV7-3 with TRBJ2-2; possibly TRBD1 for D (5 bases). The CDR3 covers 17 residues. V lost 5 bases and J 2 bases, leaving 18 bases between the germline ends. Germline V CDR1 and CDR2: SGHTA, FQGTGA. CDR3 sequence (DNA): TGTGCCAGCAGCCCCCGTGTGGGGCCGAGTAACACCGGGGAGCTGTTTTTT. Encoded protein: CASSPRVGPSNTGELFF.

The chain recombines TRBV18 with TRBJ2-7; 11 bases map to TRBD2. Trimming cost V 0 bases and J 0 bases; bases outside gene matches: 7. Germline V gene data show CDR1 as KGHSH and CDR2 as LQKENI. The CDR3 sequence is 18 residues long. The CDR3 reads CASSPPLAGGQGSYEQYF. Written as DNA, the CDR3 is TGTGCCAGCTCACCACCCCTAGCGGGGGGCCAAGGCTCCTACGAGCAGTACTTC.

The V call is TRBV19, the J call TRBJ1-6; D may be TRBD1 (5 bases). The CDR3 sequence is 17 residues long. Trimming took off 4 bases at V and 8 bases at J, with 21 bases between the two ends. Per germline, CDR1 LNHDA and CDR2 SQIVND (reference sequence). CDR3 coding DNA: TGTGCCAGTAGTAGTCCCCGGACTTCAGGGTGGGATTCACCCCTCCACTTT. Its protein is CASSSPRTSGWDSPLHF. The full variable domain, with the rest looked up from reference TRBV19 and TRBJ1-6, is DGGITQSPKYLFRKEGQNVTLSCEQNLNHDAMYWYRQDPGQGLRLIYYSQIVNDFQKGDIAEGYSVSREKKESFPLTVTSAQKNPTAFYLCASSSPRTSGWDSPLHFGNGTRLTVT.

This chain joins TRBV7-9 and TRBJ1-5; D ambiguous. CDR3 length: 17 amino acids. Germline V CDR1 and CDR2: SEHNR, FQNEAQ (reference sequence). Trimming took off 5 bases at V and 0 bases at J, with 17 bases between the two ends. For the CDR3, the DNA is TGTGCCAGCAGCCCTGACCGAGGCTTTTATAGCAATCAGCCCCAGCATTTT. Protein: CASSPDRGFYSNQPQHF.

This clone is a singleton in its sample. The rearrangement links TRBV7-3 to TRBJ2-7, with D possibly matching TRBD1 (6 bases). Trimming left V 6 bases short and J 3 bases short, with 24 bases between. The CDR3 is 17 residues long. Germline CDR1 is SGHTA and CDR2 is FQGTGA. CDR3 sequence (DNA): TGTGCCAGCAGTTCCAAGGGGGTTTTTTGTATCGGCTACGAGCAGTACTTC. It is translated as CASSSKGVFCIGYEQYF.

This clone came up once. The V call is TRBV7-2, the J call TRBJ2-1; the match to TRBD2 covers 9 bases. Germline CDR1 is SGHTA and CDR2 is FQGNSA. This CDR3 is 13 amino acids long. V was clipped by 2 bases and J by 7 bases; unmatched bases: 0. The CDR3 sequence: CASSLLAGNEQFF. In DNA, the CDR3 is TGTGCCAGCAGCTTACTAGCGGGGAATGAGCAGTTCTTC.

The CDR3 sequence: CASSVVGQPLHF. The CDR3 nucleotides are TGTGCCAGCAGCGTAGTTGGACAGCCCCTCCACTTT. The chain has TRBV9 and TRBJ1-6, with D possibly matching TRBD1 (6 bases). CDR1 and CDR2 from the germline V gene are SGDLS and YYNGEE. CDR3 length equals 12 residues. Deletions cut 0 bases from V and 13 bases from J, with 8 bases between.

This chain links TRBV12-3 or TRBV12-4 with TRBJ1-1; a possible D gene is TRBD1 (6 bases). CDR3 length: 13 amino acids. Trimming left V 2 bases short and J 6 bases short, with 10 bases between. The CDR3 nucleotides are TGTGCCAGCAGTTTAACAAGGGGGGCTGAAGCTTTCTTT. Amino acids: CASSLTRGAEAFF.

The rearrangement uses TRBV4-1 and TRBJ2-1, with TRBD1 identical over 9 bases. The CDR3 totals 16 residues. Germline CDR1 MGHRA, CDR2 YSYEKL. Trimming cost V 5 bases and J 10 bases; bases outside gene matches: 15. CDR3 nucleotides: TGCGCCAGCAGCTACTTGCCGGGACAGGGTCTCAAAGAGCAGTTCTTC. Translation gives CASSYLPGQGLKEQFF.

CDR3 in DNA: TGTGCCAGCAGTGAAATTCGGGGGGGACAAGAGACCCAGTACTTC. Residues: CASSEIRGGQETQYF. This rearrangement joins TRBV6-1 to TRBJ2-5; 8 positions match TRBD2. This CDR3 is built from 15 residues. Germline CDR1 is MNHNS and CDR2 is SASEGT. The trim removed 2 bases at V and 2 bases at J, leaving 4 bases unmatched.

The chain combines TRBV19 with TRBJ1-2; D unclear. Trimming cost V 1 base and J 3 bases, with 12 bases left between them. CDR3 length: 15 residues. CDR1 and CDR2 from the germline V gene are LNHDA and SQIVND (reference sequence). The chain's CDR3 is CASSIGPPADYGYTF. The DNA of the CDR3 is TGTGCCAGTAGTATAGGGCCTCCGGCTGACTATGGCTACACCTTC.

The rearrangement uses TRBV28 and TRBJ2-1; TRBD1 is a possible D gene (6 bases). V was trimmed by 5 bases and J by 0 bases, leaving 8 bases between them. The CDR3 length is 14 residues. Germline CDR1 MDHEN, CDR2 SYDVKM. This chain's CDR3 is CASSTGFSYNEQFF. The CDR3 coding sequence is TGTGCCAGCAGTACAGGGTTCTCCTACAATGAGCAGTTCTTC. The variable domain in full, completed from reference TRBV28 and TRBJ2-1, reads DVKVTQSSRYLVKRTGEKVFLECVQDMDHENMFWYRQDPGLGLRLIYFSYDVKMKEKGDIPEGYSVSREKKERFSLILESASTNQTSMYLCASSTGFSYNEQFFGPGTRLTVL.

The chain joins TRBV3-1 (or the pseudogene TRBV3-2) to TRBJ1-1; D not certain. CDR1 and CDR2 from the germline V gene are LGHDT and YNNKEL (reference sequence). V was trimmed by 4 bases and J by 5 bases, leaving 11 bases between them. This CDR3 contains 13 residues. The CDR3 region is CASSPATGTEAFF. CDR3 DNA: TGTGCCAGCAGCCCGGCTACCGGGACTGAAGCTTTCTTT.

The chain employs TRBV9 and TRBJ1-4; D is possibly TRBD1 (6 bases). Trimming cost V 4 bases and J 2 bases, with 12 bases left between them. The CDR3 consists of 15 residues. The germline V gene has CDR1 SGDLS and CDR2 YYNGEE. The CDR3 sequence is CASSPRGATNEKLFF. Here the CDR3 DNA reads TGTGCCAGCAGCCCCCGGGGGGCCACTAATGAAAAACTGTTTTTT.

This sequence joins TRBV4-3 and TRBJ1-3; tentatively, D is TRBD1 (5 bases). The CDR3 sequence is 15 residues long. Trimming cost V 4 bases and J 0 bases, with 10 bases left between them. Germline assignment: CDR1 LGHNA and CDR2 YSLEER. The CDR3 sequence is CASSPRDSSGNTIYF. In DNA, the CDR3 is TGCGCCAGCAGCCCACGGGACTCCTCTGGAAACACCATATATTTT.

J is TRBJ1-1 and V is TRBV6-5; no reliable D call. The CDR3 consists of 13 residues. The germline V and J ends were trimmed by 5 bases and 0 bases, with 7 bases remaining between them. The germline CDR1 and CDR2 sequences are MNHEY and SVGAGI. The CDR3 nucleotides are TGTGCCAGCAGTCGAGACATGAACACTGAAGCTTTCTTT. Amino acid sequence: CASSRDMNTEAFF.

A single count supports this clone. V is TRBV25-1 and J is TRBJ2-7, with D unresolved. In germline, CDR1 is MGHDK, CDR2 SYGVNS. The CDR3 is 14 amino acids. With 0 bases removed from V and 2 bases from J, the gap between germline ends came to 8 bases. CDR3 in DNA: TGTGCCAGCAGTGAATACCTCACCCCCTACGAGCAGTACTTC. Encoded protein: CASSEYLTPYEQYF.

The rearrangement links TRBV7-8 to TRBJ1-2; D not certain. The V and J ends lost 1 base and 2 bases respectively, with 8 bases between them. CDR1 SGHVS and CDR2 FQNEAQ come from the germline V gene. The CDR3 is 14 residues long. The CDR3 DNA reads TGTGCCAGCAGCTTAGGGCAGGTCAACTATGGCTACACCTTC. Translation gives CASSLGQVNYGYTF.

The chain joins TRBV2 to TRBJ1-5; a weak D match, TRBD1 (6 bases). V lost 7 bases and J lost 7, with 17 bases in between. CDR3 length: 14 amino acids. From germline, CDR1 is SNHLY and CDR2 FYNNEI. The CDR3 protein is CASKVHQGIQPQHF. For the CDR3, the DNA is TGTGCCAGCAAAGTTCATCAGGGGATACAGCCCCAGCATTTT.

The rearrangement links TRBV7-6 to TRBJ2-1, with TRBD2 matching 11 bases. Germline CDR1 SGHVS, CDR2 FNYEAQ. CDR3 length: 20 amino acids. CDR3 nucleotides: TGTGGGAGCAGCTTAAGGCCGGGACTAGCGGAAATGAGCTCCTACAATGAGCAGTTCTTC. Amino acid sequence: CGSSLRPGLAEMSSYNEQFF.

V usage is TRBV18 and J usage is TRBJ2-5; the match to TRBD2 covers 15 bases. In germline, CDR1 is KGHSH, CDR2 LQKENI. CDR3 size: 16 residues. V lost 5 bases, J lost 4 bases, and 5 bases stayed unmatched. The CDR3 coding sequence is TGTGCCAGCTCAAGACCGGGACTAGCGGGAGGAGAGACCCAGTACTTC. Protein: CASSRPGLAGGETQYF.

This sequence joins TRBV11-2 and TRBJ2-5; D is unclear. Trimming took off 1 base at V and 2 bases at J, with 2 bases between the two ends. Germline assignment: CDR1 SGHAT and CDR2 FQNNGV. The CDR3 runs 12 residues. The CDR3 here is CASSLAQETQYF. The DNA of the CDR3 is TGTGCCAGCAGCTTAGCTCAAGAGACCCAGTACTTC.

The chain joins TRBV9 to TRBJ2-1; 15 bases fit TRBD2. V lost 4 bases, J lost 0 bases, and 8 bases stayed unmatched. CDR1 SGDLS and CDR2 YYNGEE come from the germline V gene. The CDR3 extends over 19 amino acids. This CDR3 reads CASSSGLAGGESSYNEQFF. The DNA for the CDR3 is TGTGCCAGCAGCTCTGGACTAGCGGGAGGGGAAAGCTCCTACAATGAGCAGTTCTTC.

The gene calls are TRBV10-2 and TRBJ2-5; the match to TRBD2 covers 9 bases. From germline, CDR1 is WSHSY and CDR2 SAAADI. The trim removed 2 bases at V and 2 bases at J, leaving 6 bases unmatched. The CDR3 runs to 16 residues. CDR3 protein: CASSERGLAGQETQYF. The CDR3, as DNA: TGCGCCAGCAGTGAGAGAGGGCTAGCGGGACAAGAGACCCAGTACTTC.

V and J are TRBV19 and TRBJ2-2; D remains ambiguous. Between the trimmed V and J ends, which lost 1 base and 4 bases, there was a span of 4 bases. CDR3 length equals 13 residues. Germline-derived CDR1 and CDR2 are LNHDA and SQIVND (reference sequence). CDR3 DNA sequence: TGTGCCAGTAGTATAGGGGCCACCGGGGAGCTGTTTTTT. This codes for CASSIGATGELFF.